These 14 T cell receptor beta chains originate from one sample sequenced in a study of cytomegalovirus exposure and HLA in healthy donors. The PCR was carried out with 60 Vbeta primers and 13 Jbeta primers. Sequenced by immunoSEQ multiplex PCR; TCRdb stores in-frame clones only, minus some. The sample holds roughly 130,000 clones; roughly 78% are singletons and the top ten take 1%. The sequenced sample consisted of PBMCs. Source of these receptors: a man aged 35 to 55 in good health and CMV-seronegative.

The gene calls are TRBV7-8 and TRBJ1-3; 7 bases agree with TRBD1. J was trimmed by 0 bases and V by 2 bases; bases with no gene match: 22. Germline CDR1 and CDR2: SGHVS and FQNEAQ. There are 22 residues in the CDR3. The CDR3 protein is CASSLRDSPGQWFVSSGNTIYF. CDR3 coding DNA: TGTGCCAGCAGCTTAAGGGACTCTCCGGGACAGTGGTTTGTAAGCTCTGGAAACACCATATATTTT.

This clone appeared a single time. CDR3 protein: CSVLSWGRGNTEAFF. The CDR3 nucleotides are TGCAGCGTATTAAGCTGGGGGCGCGGGAACACTGAAGCTTTCTTT. The gene calls are TRBV29-1 and TRBJ1-1; TRBD1 is a possible D gene (6 bases). This CDR3 contains 15 residues. V was clipped by 6 bases and J by 1 base, with 18 bases between them. Germline-derived CDR1 and CDR2 are SQVTM and ANQGSEA.

V and J are TRBV10-3 and TRBJ2-6, with 9 nucleotides matching TRBD1. Looked up from germline, CDR1 is ENHRY and CDR2 is SYGVKD. V shed 6 bases, J shed 1 base, and the junction held 4 bases outside the gene matches. The CDR3 loop spans 16 amino acids. CDR3 in amino acids: CAIRGQGDSGANVLTF. CDR3 in DNA: TGTGCCATCAGGGGACAGGGAGATTCTGGGGCCAACGTCCTGACTTTC.

The V and J genes are TRBV15 and TRBJ2-7; TRBD1 matches at 8 bases. V was clipped by 0 bases and J by 3 bases; unmatched bases: 4. This CDR3 has 15 residues. The germline gives CDR1 LNHNV, CDR2 YYDKDF (reference sequence). CDR3 in amino acids: CATSRDQGAGYEQYF. CDR3 nucleotide sequence: TGTGCCACCAGCAGAGATCAGGGGGCAGGCTACGAGCAGTACTTC.

This clone was seen a few times. The V and J genes are TRBV29-1 and TRBJ1-1; 8 positions match TRBD1. Germline lookup yields CDR1 SQVTM and CDR2 ANQGSEA. V shed 6 bases, J shed 8 bases, and the junction held 20 bases outside the gene matches. There are 16 residues in the CDR3. The CDR3 reads CSVYKTGGRVDREAFF. CDR3 coding DNA: TGCAGCGTATACAAAACAGGGGGAAGGGTCGACAGGGAAGCTTTCTTT.

The V call is TRBV2, the J call TRBJ1-1; 11 bases are shared with TRBD1. The CDR3 consists of 14 residues. Per the germline V gene, CDR1 is SNHLY and CDR2 is FYNNEI. V shed 6 bases and J 10 bases; nucleotides not matched to a gene: 10. CDR3 bases: TGTGCCAGCAGGGGGGACAGGGGGTTTTTAGGAGCTTTCTTT. It encodes CASRGDRGFLGAFF.

This clone was picked up a small number of times. This chain joins TRBV6-5 and TRBJ2-7; D is possibly TRBD1 (6 bases). The CDR3 loop spans 13 amino acids. Per the germline V gene, CDR1 is MNHEY and CDR2 is SVGAGI. V was pared by 2 bases and J by 3 bases, with 8 bases between. This chain's CDR3 is CASSYVQGYEQYF. In nucleotides, the CDR3 is TGTGCCAGCAGTTACGTACAGGGCTACGAGCAGTACTTC.

V and J are TRBV9 and TRBJ2-1; D is ambiguous. The CDR3 spans 15 residues. The germline CDR1 and CDR2 sequences are SGDLS and YYNGEE. The V end was cut by 6 bases, the J end by 0 bases, with 13 bases between. This CDR3 reads CASNSVGLSYNEQFF. The DNA of the CDR3 is TGTGCCAGCAATTCCGTTGGGCTCTCCTACAATGAGCAGTTCTTC.

The V gene is TRBV7-2, the J gene TRBJ2-7, with 7 bases matching TRBD2. CDR3 length equals 13 residues. Losses at the gene ends were 3 bases for V and 7 bases for J; bases not matched to a gene: 6. Germline values: CDR1 SGHTA, CDR2 FQGNSA. The CDR3 region is CASSLGREWEQYF. CDR3 nucleotides: TGTGCCAGCAGCTTGGGGCGGGAGTGGGAGCAGTACTTC. The variable domain in full, completed from reference TRBV7-2 and TRBJ2-7, reads GAGVSQSPSNKVTEKGKDVELRCDPISGHTALYWYRQSLGQGLEFLIYFQGNSAPDKSGLPSDRFSAERTGGSVSTLTIQRTQQEDSAVYLCASSLGREWEQYFGPGTRLTVT.

In this sample, this clone turned up a few times. The CDR3 DNA follows: TGTGCCAGCAGCAAACCTACAGGGTGGGTCCCCGATACGCAGTATTTT. It translates to CASSKPTGWVPDTQYF. The J gene is TRBJ2-3, the V gene TRBV21-1; the table's D call TRBD1 went unverified against the DNA. TRBV21-1 is classified as a pseudogene. The CDR3 has 16 amino acids.

The CDR3, as DNA: TGTGCCACCAGCCTCGACAGGGGGGCCAACGTCCTGACTTTC. Protein: CATSLDRGANVLTF. This rearrangement joins TRBV15 to TRBJ2-6, with a tentative D call TRBD1 (6 bases). Trimming left V 5 bases short and J 4 bases short, with 9 bases between. From germline, CDR1 is LNHNV and CDR2 YYDKDF (reference sequence). CDR3 length: 14 amino acids.

This clone was seen only a few times. V and J are TRBV29-1 and TRBJ2-1, with 10 bases aligning to TRBD2. The length of the CDR3 is 16 residues. Trimming at V came to 3 bases and at J to 6 bases, leaving 11 bases not matched to a gene. CDR1 is SQVTM and CDR2 is ANQGSEA in the germline V gene. CDR3 sequence reads: CSVEGRAGGPFNEQFF. The DNA of the CDR3 is TGCAGCGTTGAGGGGCGAGCGGGGGGGCCTTTCAATGAGCAGTTCTTC.

This chain joins TRBV18 and TRBJ1-5; 10 nucleotides align to TRBD1. V shed 3 bases, J shed 6 bases, and the junction held 5 bases outside the gene matches. From germline, CDR1 is KGHSH and CDR2 LQKENI. The CDR3 runs 15 residues. The CDR3 DNA reads TGTGCCAGCTCACCTAAAGGGACAGGGGCTCAGCCCCAGCATTTT. The encoded protein is CASSPKGTGAQPQHF.

V usage is TRBV6-1 and J usage is TRBJ1-1; unclear D gene. Germline assignment: CDR1 MNHNS and CDR2 SASEGT. The CDR3 loop spans 15 amino acids. Between the trimmed V and J ends, which lost 2 bases and 4 bases, there was a span of 14 bases. CDR3 amino acids: CASSEQADMGTEAFF. As DNA, the CDR3 is TGTGCCAGCAGTGAACAGGCAGACATGGGCACTGAAGCTTTCTTT.